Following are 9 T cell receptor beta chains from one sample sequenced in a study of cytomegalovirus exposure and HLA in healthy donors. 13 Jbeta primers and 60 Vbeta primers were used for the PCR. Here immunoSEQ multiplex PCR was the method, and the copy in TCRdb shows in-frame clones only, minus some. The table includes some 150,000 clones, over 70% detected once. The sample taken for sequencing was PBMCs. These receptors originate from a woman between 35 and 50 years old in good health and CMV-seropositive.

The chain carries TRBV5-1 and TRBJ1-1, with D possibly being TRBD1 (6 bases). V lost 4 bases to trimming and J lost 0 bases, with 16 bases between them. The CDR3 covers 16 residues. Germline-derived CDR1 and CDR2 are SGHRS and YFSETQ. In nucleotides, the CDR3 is TGCGCCAGCAGCCTATGGACAGCGAACATGAACACTGAAGCTTTCTTT. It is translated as CASSLWTANMNTEAFF.

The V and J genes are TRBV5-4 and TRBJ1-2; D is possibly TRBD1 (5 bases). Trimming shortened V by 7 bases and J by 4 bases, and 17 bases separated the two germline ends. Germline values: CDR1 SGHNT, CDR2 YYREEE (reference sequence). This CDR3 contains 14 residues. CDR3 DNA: TGTGCCAGCTCCACTTCGGGACTACGCTATGGCTACACCTTC. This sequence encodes CASSTSGLRYGYTF.

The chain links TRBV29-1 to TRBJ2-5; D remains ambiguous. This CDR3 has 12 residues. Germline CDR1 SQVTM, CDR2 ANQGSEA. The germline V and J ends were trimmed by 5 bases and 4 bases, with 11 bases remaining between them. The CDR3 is CSVRDTLETQYF. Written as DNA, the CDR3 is TGCAGCGTTCGCGACACCTTAGAGACCCAGTACTTC.

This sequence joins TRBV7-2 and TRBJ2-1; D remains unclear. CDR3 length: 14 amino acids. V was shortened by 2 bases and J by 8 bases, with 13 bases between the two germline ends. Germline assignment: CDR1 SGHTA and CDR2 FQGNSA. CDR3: CASSLQAAGDEQFF. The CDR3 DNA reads TGTGCCAGCAGCTTACAGGCAGCTGGCGATGAGCAGTTCTTC.

The CDR3 DNA reads TGTGCCAGCAGTTTTCGGGGGGGGTACTATGGCTACACCTTC. Translated, it gives CASSFRGGYYGYTF. The chain combines TRBV28 with TRBJ1-2, with a possible D match to TRBD1 (5 bases). The CDR3 runs to 14 residues. Trimming cost V 3 bases and J 3 bases, with 11 bases left between them. Germline V gives CDR1 MDHEN, CDR2 SYDVKM.

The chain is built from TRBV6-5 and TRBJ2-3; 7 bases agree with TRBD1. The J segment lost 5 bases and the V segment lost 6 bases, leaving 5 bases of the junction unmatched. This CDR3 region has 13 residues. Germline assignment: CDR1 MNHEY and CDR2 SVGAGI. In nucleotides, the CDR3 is TGTGCCAGCAGAATCACAGGGGTAGATACGCAGTATTTT. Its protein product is CASRITGVDTQYF.

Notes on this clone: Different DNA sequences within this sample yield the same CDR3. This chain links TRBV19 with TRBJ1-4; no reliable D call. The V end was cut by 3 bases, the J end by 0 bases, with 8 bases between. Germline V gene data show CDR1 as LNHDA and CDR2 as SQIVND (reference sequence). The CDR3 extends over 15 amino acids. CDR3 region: CASSIRVATNEKLFF. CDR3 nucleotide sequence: TGTGCCAGTAGTATCCGGGTTGCAACTAATGAAAAACTGTTTTTT.

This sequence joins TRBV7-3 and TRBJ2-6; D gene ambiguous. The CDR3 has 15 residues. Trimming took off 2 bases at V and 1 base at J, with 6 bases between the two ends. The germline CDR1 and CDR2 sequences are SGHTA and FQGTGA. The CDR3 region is CASSLQMSGANVLTF. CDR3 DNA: TGTGCCAGCAGCTTACAAATGTCTGGGGCCAACGTCCTGACTTTC.

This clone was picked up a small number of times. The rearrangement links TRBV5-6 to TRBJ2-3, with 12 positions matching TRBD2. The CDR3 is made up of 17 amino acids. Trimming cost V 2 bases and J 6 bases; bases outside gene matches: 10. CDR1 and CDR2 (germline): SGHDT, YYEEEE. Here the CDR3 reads CASSFLAGGNEPDTQYF. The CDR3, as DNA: TGTGCCAGCAGCTTTCTAGCGGGGGGGAATGAACCCGATACGCAGTATTTT.